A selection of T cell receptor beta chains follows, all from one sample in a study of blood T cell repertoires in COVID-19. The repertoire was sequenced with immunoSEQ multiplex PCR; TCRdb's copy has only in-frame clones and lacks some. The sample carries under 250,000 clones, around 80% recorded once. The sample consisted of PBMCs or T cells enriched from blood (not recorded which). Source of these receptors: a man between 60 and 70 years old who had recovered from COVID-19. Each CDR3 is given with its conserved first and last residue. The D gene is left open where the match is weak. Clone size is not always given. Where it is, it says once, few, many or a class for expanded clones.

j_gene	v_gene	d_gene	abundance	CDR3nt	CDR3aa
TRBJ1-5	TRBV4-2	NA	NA	TGTGCCAGCAGCCGGGTGGAGGGCAATCAGCCCCAGCATTTT	CASSRVEGNQPQHF
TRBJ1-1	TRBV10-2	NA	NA	TGCGCCAGCAGTTTGTCCGGGAACACTGAAGCTTTCTTT	CASSLSGNTEAFF
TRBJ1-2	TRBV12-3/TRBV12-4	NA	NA	TGTGCCAGCACCGGAACAGGGTTGTATGGCTACACCTTC	CASTGTGLYGYTF
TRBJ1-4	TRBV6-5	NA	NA	TGTGCCAGCAGCGCAAGGGAGGGAATTACACTGTTTTTT	CASSAREGITLFF
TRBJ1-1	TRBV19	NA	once	TGTGCCAGTAGGAAACAGCGGGCCACTGAAGCTTTCTTT	CASRKQRATEAFF
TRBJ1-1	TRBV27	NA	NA	TGTGCCAGCAGTTTAACGGCGGGGGACACTGAAGCTTTCTTT	CASSLTAGDTEAFF
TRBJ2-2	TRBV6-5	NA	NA	TGTGCCAGCAGTAAAATGGGGGGGAACACCGGGGAGCTGTTTTTT	CASSKMGGNTGELFF
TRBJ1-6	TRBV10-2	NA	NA	TGCGCCAGCAGTGAGTCTCAGGCAATCAATTCACCCCTCCACTTT	CASSESQAINSPLHF
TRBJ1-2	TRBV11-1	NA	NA	TGTGCCAGCAGCTTAGGGGGCGCCTCCGTCGGCTACACCTTC	CASSLGGASVGYTF
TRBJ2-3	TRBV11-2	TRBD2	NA	TGTGCCAGCAGCATGGGACGGGGGGGCACAGATACGCAGTATTTT	CASSMGRGGTDTQYF
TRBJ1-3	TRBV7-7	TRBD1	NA	TGTGCTAGCAGCCTTGGACAGGGGCCTGGAAACACCATATATTTT	CASSLGQGPGNTIYF
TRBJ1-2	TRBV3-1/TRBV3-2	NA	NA	TGTGCCAGCAGCCAAGTAGCTAGTGCCCTTTTCTATGGCTACACCTTC	CASSQVASALFYGYTF
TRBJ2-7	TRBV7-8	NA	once	TGTGCCAGCAGCTTAGCCGGGGAGATCTACGAGCAGTACTTC	CASSLAGEIYEQYF
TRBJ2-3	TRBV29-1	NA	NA	TGCAGCGTTGAACCGGGACTCCACACAGATACGCAGTATTTT	CSVEPGLHTDTQYF
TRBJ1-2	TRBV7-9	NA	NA	TGTGCCAGCAGACCACAGGGCGGTAGAGGCTACACCTTC	CASRPQGGRGYTF
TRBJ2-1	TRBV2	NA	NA	TGTGCCAGCAGTGAATTTGCCGGCAGGGGTAATTCCTACAATGAGCAGTTCTTC	CASSEFAGRGNSYNEQFF
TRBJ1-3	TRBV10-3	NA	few	TGTGCCATCAGCTCGATACAGGGCTCCTCTGGAAACACCATATATTTT	CAISSIQGSSGNTIYF
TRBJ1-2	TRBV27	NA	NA	TGTGCCAGCAGTCCAAACAGGGTTACGACTTCTAACTATGGCTACACCTTC	CASSPNRVTTSNYGYTF
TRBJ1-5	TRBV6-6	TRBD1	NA	TGTGCCAGCAGCCGGACAGGGGGCGTCAATCAGCCCCAGCATTTT	CASSRTGGVNQPQHF
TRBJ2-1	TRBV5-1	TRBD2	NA	TGCGCCAGCAGCTTGGTTTTAGCGGGACCTTCAAGCTTCTCCTACAATGAGCAGTTCTTC	CASSLVLAGPSSFSYNEQFF
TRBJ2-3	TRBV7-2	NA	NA	TGTGCCAGCAGCTCGCAGAAGACTAGCACAGATACGCAGTATTTT	CASSSQKTSTDTQYF
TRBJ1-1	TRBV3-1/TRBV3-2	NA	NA	TGTGCCAGCAGCCAAGTCCCGGAGGTCACTGAAGCTTTCTTT	CASSQVPEVTEAFF
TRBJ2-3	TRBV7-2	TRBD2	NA	TGTGCCAGCAGCACCCGAGCGGGGGGGGGAGATACGCAGTATTTT	CASSTRAGGGDTQYF
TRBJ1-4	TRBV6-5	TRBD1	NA	TGTGCCAGCAGACGGGACAGTTATGAAAAACTGTTTTTT	CASRRDSYEKLFF
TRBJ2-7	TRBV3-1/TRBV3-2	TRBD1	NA	TGTGCCAGCAGCCTAGGGACAGGTGGCTACGAGCAGTACTTC	CASSLGTGGYEQYF
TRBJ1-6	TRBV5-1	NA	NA	TGCGCCAGCAGCTTGGCCGTGTGGGCAGGAAATTCACCCCTCCACTTT	CASSLAVWAGNSPLHF
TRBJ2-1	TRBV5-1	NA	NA	TGCGCCAGCAGCTTGGACGGGGTCACGAATGAGCAGTTCTTC	CASSLDGVTNEQFF
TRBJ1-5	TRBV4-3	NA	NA	TGCGCCAGCAGCCAAGACAGGGACAATCAGCCCCAGCATTTT	CASSQDRDNQPQHF
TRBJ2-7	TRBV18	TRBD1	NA	TGTGCCAGCTCCCAGGGTTCGACAGGGAACCCCTACGAGCAGTACTTC	CASSQGSTGNPYEQYF
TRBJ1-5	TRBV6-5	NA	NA	TGTGCCAGCAGTTACCGGGGGTTCGGTCAGCCCCAGCATTTT	CASSYRGFGQPQHF
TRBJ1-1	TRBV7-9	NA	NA	TGTGCCAGCAGCTTAGTCAAGAGGACTGAAGCTTTCTTT	CASSLVKRTEAFF
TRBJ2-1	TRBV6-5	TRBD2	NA	TGTGCCAGCAGCAGGACTAGCGGGGCGGAGCAGTTCTTC	CASSRTSGAEQFF
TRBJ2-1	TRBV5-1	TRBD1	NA	TGCGCCAGCAGCCCATGGGGACAGAACAATGAGCAGTTCTTC	CASSPWGQNNEQFF
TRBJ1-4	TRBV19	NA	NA	TGTGCCAGTTGCTCCTCCGGGACTCTTAATGAAAAACTGTTTTTT	CASCSSGTLNEKLFF
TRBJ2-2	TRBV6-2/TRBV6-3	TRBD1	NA	TGTGCCAGCAGTTACCTTGCCGGGACAGTTAACACCGGGGAGCTGTTTTTT	CASSYLAGTVNTGELFF
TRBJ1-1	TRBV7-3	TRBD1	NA	TGTGCCAGCAGCTCCGGACAGGCGGGTCCTTCGAACACTGAAGCTTTCTTT	CASSSGQAGPSNTEAFF
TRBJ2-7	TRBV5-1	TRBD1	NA	TGCGCCAGCAGCTGGGGAATGGGACAGGGAAGCGAGCAGTACTTC	CASSWGMGQGSEQYF
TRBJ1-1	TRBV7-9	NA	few	TGTGCCAGCAGCCTACCCCCCATCCCTGAAGCTTTCTTT	CASSLPPIPEAFF
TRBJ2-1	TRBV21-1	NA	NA	TGTGCCAGCAGCAAGTTGGGACAGGGGGCCCATAGGAATGAGCAGTTCTTC	CASSKLGQGAHRNEQFF
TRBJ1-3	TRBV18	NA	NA	TGTGCCAGCTCACCACGCGGGTTCCTCTCTGGAAACACCATATATTTT	CASSPRGFLSGNTIYF
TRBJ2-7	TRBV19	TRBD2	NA	TGTGCCAGTAGTGTCAGCGGGGTGTACGAGCAGTACTTC	CASSVSGVYEQYF
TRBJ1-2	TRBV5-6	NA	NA	TGTGCCAGCAGCTTGGGTGGCAGCCGGGTCGGCTACACCTTC	CASSLGGSRVGYTF